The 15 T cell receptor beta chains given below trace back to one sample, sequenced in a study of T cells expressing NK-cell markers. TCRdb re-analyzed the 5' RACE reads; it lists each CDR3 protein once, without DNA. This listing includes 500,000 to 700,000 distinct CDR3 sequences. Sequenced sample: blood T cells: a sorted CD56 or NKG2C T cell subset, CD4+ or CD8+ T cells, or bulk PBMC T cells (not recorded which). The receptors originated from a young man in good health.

The CDR3 region is CASSEPTNTEAFF. V is TRBV21-1 and J is TRBJ1-1. TRBV21-1 is a pseudogene. The CDR3 has 13 amino acids.

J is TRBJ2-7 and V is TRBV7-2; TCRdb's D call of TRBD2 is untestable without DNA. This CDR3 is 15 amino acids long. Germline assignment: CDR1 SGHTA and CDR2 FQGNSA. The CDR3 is CASSSLGTHSYEQYF.

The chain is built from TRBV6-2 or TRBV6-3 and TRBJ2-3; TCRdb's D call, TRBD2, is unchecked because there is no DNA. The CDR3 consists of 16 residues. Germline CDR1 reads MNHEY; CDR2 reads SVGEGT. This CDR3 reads CASSSGELVSTDTQYF.

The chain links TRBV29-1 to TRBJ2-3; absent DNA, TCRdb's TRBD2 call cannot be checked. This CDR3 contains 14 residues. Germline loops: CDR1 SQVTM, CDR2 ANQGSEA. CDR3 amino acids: CSFWTSGVTDTQYF.

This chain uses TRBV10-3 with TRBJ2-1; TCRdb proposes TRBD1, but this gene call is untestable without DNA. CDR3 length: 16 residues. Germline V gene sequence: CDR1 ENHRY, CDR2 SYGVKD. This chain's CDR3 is CAISESNAGLDNEQFF.

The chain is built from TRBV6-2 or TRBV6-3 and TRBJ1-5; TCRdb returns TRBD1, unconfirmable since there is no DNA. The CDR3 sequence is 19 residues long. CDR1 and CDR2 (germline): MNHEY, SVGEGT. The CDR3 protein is CASSYSRRTGGAGNQPQHF.

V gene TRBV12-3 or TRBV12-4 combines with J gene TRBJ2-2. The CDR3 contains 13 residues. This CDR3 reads CASSLGPGGELFF.

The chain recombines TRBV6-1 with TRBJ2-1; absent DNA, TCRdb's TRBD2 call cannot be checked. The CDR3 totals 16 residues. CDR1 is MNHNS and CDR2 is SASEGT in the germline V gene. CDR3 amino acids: CASSEGYLRIRNEQFF.

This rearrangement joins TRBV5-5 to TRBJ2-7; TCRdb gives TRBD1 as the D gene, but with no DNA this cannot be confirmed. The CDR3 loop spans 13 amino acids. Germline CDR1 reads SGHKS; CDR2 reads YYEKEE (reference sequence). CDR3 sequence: CASSPVPTEDMYF.

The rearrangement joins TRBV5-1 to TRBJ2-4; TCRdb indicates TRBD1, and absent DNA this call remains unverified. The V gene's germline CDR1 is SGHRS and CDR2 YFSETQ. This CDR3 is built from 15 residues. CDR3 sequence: CASSLRQGRFDIQYF. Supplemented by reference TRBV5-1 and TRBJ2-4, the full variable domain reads KAGVTQTPRYLIKTRGQQVTLSCSPISGHRSVSWYQQTPGQGLQFLFEYFSETQRNKGNFPGRFSGRQFSNSRSEMNVSTLELGDSALYLCASSLRQGRFDIQYFGAGTRLSVL.

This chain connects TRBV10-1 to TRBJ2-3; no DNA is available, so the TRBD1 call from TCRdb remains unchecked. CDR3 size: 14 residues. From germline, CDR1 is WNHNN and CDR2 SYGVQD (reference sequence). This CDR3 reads CASSRTGNMDTQYF.

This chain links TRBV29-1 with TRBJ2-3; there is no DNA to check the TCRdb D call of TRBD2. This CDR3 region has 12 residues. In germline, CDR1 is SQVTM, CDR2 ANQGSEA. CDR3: CSVMEGTDTQYF.

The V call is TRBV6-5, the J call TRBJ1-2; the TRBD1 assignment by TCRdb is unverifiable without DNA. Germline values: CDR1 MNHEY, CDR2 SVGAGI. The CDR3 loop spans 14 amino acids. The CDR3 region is CASSYRTGNYGYTF.

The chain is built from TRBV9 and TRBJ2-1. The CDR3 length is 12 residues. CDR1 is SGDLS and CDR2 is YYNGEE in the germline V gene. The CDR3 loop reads CASSVEKTKQFF.

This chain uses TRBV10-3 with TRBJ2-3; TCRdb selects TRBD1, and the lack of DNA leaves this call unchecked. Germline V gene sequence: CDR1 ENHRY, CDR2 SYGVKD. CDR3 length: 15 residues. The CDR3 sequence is CAISVGGTGSDTQYF.